The sample holds many counts of the clone carrying this T cell receptor beta chain. Its antigen is still unknown. The source of the sample is a study of T cells in Graves' hyperthyroidism and ophthalmopathy. Study conclusions and caveats: The model's output predicted ophthalmopathy at a median of 6.5 months prior to onset. Most thyroid clonotypes that were expanded above 0.001 also turned up in blood.

Exclusions: uncontrolled infection, other autoimmune disease, pregnancy, lactation. The source material, RNA transcripts, was used to amplify TCR beta CDR3 regions. First-round RT-PCR of the TCR CDR3 relied on the HTBI primer set. Each CDR3 protein is one row after TCRdb ran MiXCR on the multiplex PCR reads. The repertoire holds 530,000 or so distinct CDR3 sequences, with around a quarter as singletons. Germline V lookup: CDR1 SQVTM, CDR2 ANQGSEA. The CDR3 has 12 residues. The ends were cut back, 5 bases at V and 2 bases at J, with 6 bases in the middle. J is TRBJ2-2 and V is TRBV29-1, with unresolved D. The sample taken for sequencing was blood. The TCR comes from a woman in her twenties or thirties with Graves' ophthalmopathy. CDR3 nucleotides: TGCAGCGTTTTCGACAACACCGGGGAGCTGTTTTTT. Its translation is CSVFDNTGELFF.